This T cell receptor beta chain was captured in a study of CD8+ T cells in alopecia areata. Study summary: Patients in the treated group were given tofacitinib by mouth, 5 to 10 mg twice a day. For 6 to 18 months, tofacitinib was taken, and 6 months off drug followed. Severity of treated patients was scored by affected scalp percentage.

Germline CDR1 is SGHRS and CDR2 is YFSETQ. V was clipped by 6 bases and J by 10 bases; unmatched bases: 12. The CDR3 is 13 amino acids. As regards this clone: Its specificity is not known.

Extraction of RNA preceded its reverse transcription into cDNA, which served as the sequencing template. This table comes from immunoSEQ multiplex PCR, and its TCRdb copy is limited to in-frame clones, with some not included. Of some 200,000 clones listed, over 45% are singletons. As for treatment: oral pan-JAK inhibitor, 5-10 mg twice daily. Findings and limits, study-wide: Throughout tofacitinib, many expanded lesional clones continued to persist in scalp and blood.

The TCR originated in a human donor with alopecia areata. The chain recombines TRBV5-1 with TRBJ1-2; 7 bases are shared with TRBD1. Specimen: CD4+ T cells sorted from blood, collected at week 24, from a patient treated with tofacitinib. The CDR3 spells CASNPGTEDVYTF. The CDR3 region has the DNA TGCGCCAGCAACCCCGGGACAGAGGACGTCTACACCTTC.